This paragraph covers one TCR beta chain sequence. Its antigen is currently unknown. Data came from immunoSEQ multiplex PCR; TCRdb stores just in-frame clones and leaves some out. This sample has some 370,000 clones, with roughly four fifths found just once. Germline V gives CDR1 SGHRS, CDR2 YFSETQ. The CDR3 is made up of 15 amino acids. V lost 0 bases and J lost 9; bases outside the gene matches: 6. The data were obtained in a study of Ad26.COV2.S vaccination and SARS-CoV-2 variants. About the study: The COV1001 Ad26.COV2.S trial arm included the donor. Once or twice, 56 days apart, Ad26.COV2.S was delivered intramuscularly.

This sample's treatment: 15 to 20 received Ad26.COV2.S at low or high dose, single or two shots; about 5 received placebo; per-sample allocation not given. Vaccine and placebo recipients were sampled on day 63 after the first injection. Points from the study as a whole: Vaccine recipients and placebo recipients showed similar non-spike TCR breadth. Spike-specific TCR breadth was greater in vaccine than placebo recipients.

The clonotype comes from a person aged 18-65 years who received the Ad26.COV2.S COVID-19 vaccine or a placebo. This chain joins TRBV5-1 and TRBJ2-1; 10 positions agree with TRBD2. This specimen consisted of peripheral blood, obtained in a trial of Ad26.COV2.S vaccine versus placebo. The CDR3 here is CASSLDLAGEGEQFF. The CDR3, as DNA: TGCGCCAGCAGCTTGGACCTAGCGGGAGAGGGTGAGCAGTTCTTC.